One sample yielded the 6 T cell receptor beta chains listed below, sequenced in a study of T cell responses to AZD1222 COVID-19 vaccine. Generated by immunoSEQ multiplex PCR, the TCRdb table keeps only in-frame clones and is missing some. The sample has about 130,000 clones, approximately 91% seen once. Sample: peripheral blood, taken on day 0 of AZD1222 vaccination. Receptors originate from an adult in good health.

The V gene is TRBV14, the J gene TRBJ2-7; 8 nucleotides agree with TRBD2. This CDR3 is 14 amino acids long. The V gene end was trimmed by 4 bases and the J gene end by 3 bases; junction bases not matched to a gene: 5. Looked up from germline, CDR1 is SGHDN and CDR2 is FVKESK. CDR3 sequence reads: CASSRGGLSYEQYF. The DNA for the CDR3 is TGTGCCAGCAGCCGCGGGGGGTTGAGCTACGAGCAGTACTTC.

This chain uses TRBV7-6 with TRBJ1-1; D unclear. CDR3 length equals 12 residues. Trimming cost V 1 base and J 6 bases, with 6 bases left between them. Germline CDR1 reads SGHVS; CDR2 reads FNYEAQ. The CDR3 nucleotides read TGTGCCAGCAGCTTAGTTTCTTCTGAAGCTTTCTTT. It encodes CASSLVSSEAFF.

The V call is TRBV19, the J call TRBJ2-5; D is perhaps TRBD2 (5 bases). The germline V gene encodes CDR1 LNHDA and CDR2 SQIVND (reference sequence). The ends were cut back, 7 bases at V and 2 bases at J, with 14 bases in the middle. The CDR3 has 14 amino acids. CDR3 sequence: CASTTSFRQETQYF. As DNA, the CDR3 is TGTGCCAGTACCACTAGTTTTAGACAAGAGACCCAGTACTTC.

The genes are TRBV6-7 and TRBJ1-2, with 9 positions matching TRBD1. TRBV6-7 falls under the ORF class, with uncertain function. The trim removed 5 bases at V and 4 bases at J, leaving 20 bases unmatched. This CDR3 spans 19 amino acids. CDR3 residues: CASSAPPRDREEKGYGYTF. The CDR3 DNA sequence: TGTGCCAGCAGTGCACCCCCACGGGACAGGGAAGAGAAGGGCTATGGCTACACCTTC.

This chain connects TRBV5-5 to TRBJ2-7; D remains unclear. V was pared by 0 bases and J by 7 bases, with 11 bases between. There are 13 residues in the CDR3. Germline CDR1 reads SGHKS; CDR2 reads YYEKEE (reference sequence). The DNA for the CDR3 is TGTGCCAGCAGCTTGGTTCTGGTCGGGGAGCAGTACTTC. It codes for CASSLVLVGEQYF.

V gene TRBV18 combines with J gene TRBJ2-7; maybe TRBD2 (6 bases). Trimming removed 6 bases from V and 3 bases from J, with 18 bases in between. Germline-derived CDR1 and CDR2 are KGHSH and LQKENI. The CDR3 extends over 15 amino acids. Here the CDR3 DNA reads TGTGCCAGCTCCCCGGGGAGGATCCCTGACTACGAGCAGTACTTC. It yields the protein CASSPGRIPDYEQYF.